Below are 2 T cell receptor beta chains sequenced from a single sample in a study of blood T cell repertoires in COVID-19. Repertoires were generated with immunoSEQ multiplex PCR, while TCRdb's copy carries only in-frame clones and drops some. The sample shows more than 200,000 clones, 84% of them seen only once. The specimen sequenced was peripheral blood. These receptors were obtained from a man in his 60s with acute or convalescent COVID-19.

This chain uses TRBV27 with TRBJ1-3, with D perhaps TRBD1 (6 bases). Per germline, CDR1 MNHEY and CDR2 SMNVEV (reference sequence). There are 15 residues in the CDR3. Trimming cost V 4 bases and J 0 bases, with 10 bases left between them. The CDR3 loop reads CASSSRQASGNTIYF. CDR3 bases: TGTGCCAGCAGTTCCCGACAGGCCTCTGGAAACACCATATATTTT.

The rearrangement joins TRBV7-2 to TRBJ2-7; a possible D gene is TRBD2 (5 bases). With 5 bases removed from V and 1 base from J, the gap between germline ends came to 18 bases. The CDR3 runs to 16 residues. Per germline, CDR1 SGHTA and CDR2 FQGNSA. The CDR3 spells CASSPDHGRVSYEQYF. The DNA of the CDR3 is TGTGCCAGCAGCCCAGATCATGGGCGGGTATCCTACGAGCAGTACTTC.